The 28 T cell receptor beta chains reported below all come from one sample, sequenced in a study of blood T cell repertoires in COVID-19. Generated by immunoSEQ multiplex PCR, the TCRdb table keeps only in-frame clones and is missing some. The data show about 80,000 clones, over 70% seen once. The specimen sequenced was peripheral blood. The receptors shown here come from an elderly man with acute or convalescent COVID-19.

The V and J genes are TRBV30 and TRBJ1-2; no reliable D call. The CDR3 is 13 residues long. Germline V lookup: CDR1 GTSNPN, CDR2 SVGIG (reference sequence). V was pared by 0 bases and J by 2 bases, with 7 bases between. The CDR3 nucleotides read TGTGCCTGGAGTGTACCTGAGAACTATGGCTACACCTTC. Its protein product is CAWSVPENYGYTF.

This clone was seen more than once but under ten times. V and J are TRBV11-2 and TRBJ1-1, with D uncertain. Germline lookup yields CDR1 SGHAT and CDR2 FQNNGV. CDR3 length: 15 residues. V shed 4 bases and J shed 0 bases, with 12 bases lying between them. CDR3 region: CASSSHPSMNTEAFF. The DNA for the CDR3 is TGTGCCAGCAGCTCCCACCCCAGTATGAACACTGAAGCTTTCTTT.

The gene calls are TRBV6-6 and TRBJ1-2, with 7 bases that match TRBD1. V was pared by 5 bases and J by 2 bases, with 5 bases of the junction left unmatched. This CDR3 is built from 14 residues. CDR1 and CDR2 (germline): MNHNY, SVGAGI (reference sequence). CDR3 loop: CASSGGGTNYGYTF. The CDR3 DNA reads as TGTGCCAGCAGTGGAGGGGGCACGAACTATGGCTACACCTTC.

The chain links TRBV2 to TRBJ2-5; D may be TRBD2 (5 bases). V lost 6 bases, J lost 5 bases, and 19 bases lay in between. Germline CDR1 reads SNHLY; CDR2 reads FYNNEI. The CDR3 loop spans 15 amino acids. CDR3 nucleotide sequence: TGTGCCAGCAGCGCTTTCGGGGTACCTGGGGAGACCCAGTACTTC. Protein sequence: CASSAFGVPGETQYF.

With regard to this clone: The same CDR3 is also encoded by other DNA sequences in this sample. The chain uses TRBV7-9 and TRBJ1-6, with TRBD1 matching over 8 bases. Losses at the gene ends were 4 bases for V and 4 bases for J; bases not matched to a gene: 3. The germline CDR1 and CDR2 sequences are SEHNR and FQNEAQ (reference sequence). This CDR3 comprises 15 residues. The CDR3 nucleotides read TGTGCCAGCAGCTCTGGGACAGGATATAATTCACCCCTCCACTTT. As protein: CASSSGTGYNSPLHF.

The CDR3 DNA reads as TGCGCCAGCGAATTGGTCCCCTCAGGCACTGAAGCTTTCTTT. Encoded protein: CASELVPSGTEAFF. This chain joins TRBV5-1 and TRBJ1-1; D is ambiguous. Deletions cut 7 bases from V and 4 bases from J, with 17 bases between. The germline V gene has CDR1 SGHRS and CDR2 YFSETQ. There are 14 residues in the CDR3.

V gene TRBV20-1 combines with J gene TRBJ2-7; D is perhaps TRBD2 (5 bases). The V gene's germline CDR1 is DFQATT and CDR2 SNEGSKA (reference sequence). CDR3 length: 12 residues. V shed 3 bases and J shed 2 bases, with 8 bases lying between them. CDR3 nucleotides: TGCAGTGCTAGTTTCGGGGCCTACGAGCAGTACTTC. It translates to CSASFGAYEQYF.

The chain's CDR3 is CASSQGTGSGQPQHF. In DNA form, the CDR3 reads TGCGCCAGCAGCCAAGGGACAGGGTCAGGACAGCCCCAGCATTTT. The J gene is TRBJ1-5, the V gene TRBV4-1, with TRBD1 matching 8 bases. The CDR3 sequence is 15 residues long. CDR1 and CDR2 from the germline V gene are MGHRA and YSYEKL. V lost 1 base to trimming and J lost 7 bases; unmatched junction nucleotides: 6.

This clone was seen more than once but under ten times. This chain links TRBV4-1 with TRBJ1-1, with a tentative D call TRBD1 (6 bases). Germline CDR1 is MGHRA and CDR2 is YSYEKL. V dropped 4 bases and J dropped 0 bases, with 12 bases sitting between them. The length of the CDR3 is 15 residues. CDR3 nucleotide sequence: TGCGCCAGCAGCCTATCCGGACAGATGAACACTGAAGCTTTCTTT. Translation: CASSLSGQMNTEAFF.

The chain recombines TRBV3-1 (or the pseudogene TRBV3-2) with TRBJ1-2; D perhaps matches TRBD1 (6 bases). This CDR3 has 12 residues. V lost 6 bases to trimming and J lost 8 bases, with 13 bases between them. Germline loops: CDR1 LGHDT, CDR2 YNNKEL (reference sequence). Here the CDR3 reads CASSPGVRGYTF. The CDR3 DNA reads TGTGCCAGCAGTCCAGGGGTGAGGGGCTACACCTTC.

The gene calls are TRBV6-4 and TRBJ2-2; 7 positions agree with TRBD2. The CDR3 covers 13 residues. Losses at the gene ends were 5 bases for V and 6 bases for J; bases not matched to a gene: 3. The germline V gene has CDR1 MRHNA and CDR2 SNTAGT. CDR3 in DNA: TGTGCCAGCAGTCCTACTAGCGCCGGGGAGCTGTTTTTT. This sequence encodes CASSPTSAGELFF.

The chain employs TRBV6-5 and TRBJ1-6; D is unclear. From germline, CDR1 is MNHEY and CDR2 SVGAGI. V was pared by 4 bases and J by 0 bases, with 10 bases between. This CDR3 spans 16 amino acids. The CDR3 nucleotides read TGTGCCAGCAGTTTACCGGGTGCCTCCTATAATTCACCCCTCCACTTT. It encodes CASSLPGASYNSPLHF.

The J gene is TRBJ2-4, the V gene TRBV4-1; 8 bases are a match to TRBD2. CDR3 length: 17 residues. Germline trimming cut 8 bases from V and 0 bases from J; bases unmatched to any gene: 12. CDR1 MGHRA and CDR2 YSYEKL come from the germline V gene. In DNA form, the CDR3 reads TGCGCCAGCTCCGCGGGAGGCGGGGGGTCAGCCAAAAACATTCAGTACTTC. Translating it yields CASSAGGGGSAKNIQYF.

This chain connects TRBV9 to TRBJ2-7, with D tentatively TRBD1 (6 bases). Trimming stripped 0 bases from V and 0 bases from J, with 10 bases between. Germline V CDR1 and CDR2: SGDLS, YYNGEE. This CDR3 region has 15 residues. The CDR3 loop is CASSVGGRGSYEQYF. As DNA, the CDR3 is TGTGCCAGCAGCGTAGGGGGCAGGGGCTCCTACGAGCAGTACTTC.

This chain uses TRBV7-9 with TRBJ1-1; D is possibly TRBD1 (6 bases). Between the trimmed V and J ends, which lost 5 bases and 5 bases, there was a span of 15 bases. CDR3 length: 14 amino acids. Germline V gene data show CDR1 as SEHNR and CDR2 as FQNEAQ (reference sequence). DNA for the CDR3: TGTGCCAGCAGCCCTCGAACAGGGAGAACTGAAGCTTTCTTT. Residues: CASSPRTGRTEAFF.

This clone was seen more than once but under ten times. The rearrangement uses TRBV5-1 and TRBJ1-1, with 10 bases identical to TRBD1. V was pared by 7 bases and J by 5 bases, with 11 bases of the junction left unmatched. Germline V gives CDR1 SGHRS, CDR2 YFSETQ. The CDR3 runs 15 residues. The CDR3 reads CASAPIGTGVTEAFF. The DNA of the CDR3 is TGCGCCAGCGCTCCGATCGGGACAGGGGTTACTGAAGCTTTCTTT.

This clone showed up just a few times. The chain links TRBV15 to TRBJ1-1; maybe TRBD1 (6 bases). V was pared by 1 base and J by 7 bases, with 13 bases between. The germline V gene has CDR1 LNHNV and CDR2 YYDKDF (reference sequence). There are 14 residues in the CDR3. CDR3 bases: TGTGCCACCAGCAGAGGGACAGTTAGGGTTGAAGCTTTCTTT. This translates into CATSRGTVRVEAFF.

The V and J genes are TRBV19 and TRBJ1-3; a possible D gene is TRBD1 (6 bases). The CDR3 runs to 15 residues. CDR1 and CDR2 from the germline V gene are LNHDA and SQIVND (reference sequence). V was pared by 4 bases and J by 2 bases, with 12 bases between. The CDR3 is CASSTQGSTGNTIYF. The CDR3 DNA follows: TGTGCCAGTAGTACCCAGGGGAGTACTGGAAACACCATATATTTT.

The chain links TRBV29-1 to TRBJ1-1; 10 bases align to TRBD1. CDR3 size: 15 residues. The germline V gene encodes CDR1 SQVTM and CDR2 ANQGSEA. Losses at the gene ends were 0 bases for V and 7 bases for J; bases not matched to a gene: 8. CDR3 coding DNA: TGCAGCGTTGAAGATGGGAGGACAGGGGGTGATGAAGCTTTCTTT. Amino acids: CSVEDGRTGGDEAFF. Full variable domain (rest looked up from reference TRBV29-1 and TRBJ1-1): SAVISQKPSRDICQRGTSLTIQCQVDSQVTMMFWYRQQPGQSLTLIATANQGSEATYESGFVIDKFPISRPNLTFSTLTVSNMSPEDSSIYLCSVEDGRTGGDEAFFGQGTRLTVV.

The V and J genes are TRBV11-2 and TRBJ1-6; no clear D. The CDR3 is made up of 16 amino acids. Germline lookup yields CDR1 SGHAT and CDR2 FQNNGV. The V gene lost 0 bases and the J gene lost 4 bases, with 10 bases spanning the gap. The CDR3 sequence is CASSLDAHAYNSPLHF. The DNA of the CDR3 is TGTGCCAGCAGCTTAGATGCCCACGCGTATAATTCACCCCTCCACTTT.

V usage is TRBV2 and J usage is TRBJ1-4; D gene ambiguous. The V gene lost 6 bases and the J gene lost 0 bases, with 11 bases spanning the gap. The CDR3 runs to 15 residues. Germline V CDR1 and CDR2: SNHLY, FYNNEI. The CDR3 sequence is CASRGPSTTNEKLFF. CDR3 nucleotide sequence: TGTGCCAGCAGGGGCCCCAGTACAACTAATGAAAAACTGTTTTTT. Full variable domain (rest looked up from reference TRBV2 and TRBJ1-4): EPEVTQTPSHQVTQMGQEVILRCVPISNHLYFYWYRQILGQKVEFLVSFYNNEISEKSEIFDDQFSVERPDGSNFTLKIRSTKLEDSAMYFCASRGPSTTNEKLFFGSGTQLSVL.

This chain connects TRBV7-3 to TRBJ2-1, with 10 bases that match TRBD2. The trim removed 1 base at V and 6 bases at J, leaving 6 bases unmatched. Germline CDR1 reads SGHTA; CDR2 reads FQGTGA. This CDR3 is built from 16 residues. In DNA, the CDR3 is TGTGCCAGCAGCTTAAGGGTGACTAGCGGGCGCAATGAGCAGTTCTTC. Translated: CASSLRVTSGRNEQFF.

The CDR3 region is CASRRQGLSSPLHF. DNA for the CDR3: TGTGCCAGCCGGCGCCAGGGGCTATCTTCACCCCTCCACTTT. This chain links TRBV6-5 with TRBJ1-6; D is possibly TRBD1 (6 bases). CDR3 length: 14 residues. CDR1 MNHEY and CDR2 SVGAGI come from the germline V gene. Trimming took 8 bases from V and 9 from J, leaving 17 bases between them.

In its sample, this clone was seen once. The chain recombines TRBV5-1 with TRBJ1-6; 7 bases align to TRBD1. The CDR3 is 17 amino acids. Germline assignment: CDR1 SGHRS and CDR2 YFSETQ. J gave up 5 bases and V 2 bases, and 10 bases lay outside the gene matches. The CDR3 sequence is CASSFNAGTENNSPLHF. As DNA, the CDR3 is TGCGCCAGCAGCTTTAACGCCGGGACAGAAAATAATTCACCCCTCCACTTT.

The rearrangement uses TRBV11-2 and TRBJ2-2; 10 bases align to TRBD2. Germline lookup yields CDR1 SGHAT and CDR2 FQNNGV. The CDR3 spans 16 residues. The V segment lost 5 bases and the J segment 0 bases; nucleotides outside the gene matches: 3. CDR3 region: CASSQGLATNTGELFF. Here the CDR3 DNA reads TGTGCCAGCAGCCAGGGACTAGCGACGAACACCGGGGAGCTGTTTTTT.

The rearrangement links TRBV7-9 to TRBJ2-7; 9 nucleotides line up with TRBD1. After removal of 7 bases from V and 4 bases from J, the junction contained 8 bases not matched to a gene. This CDR3 is built from 14 residues. Germline V gene sequence: CDR1 SEHNR, CDR2 FQNEAQ (reference sequence). CDR3 in amino acids: CASNTGQGVYEQYF. Written as DNA, the CDR3 is TGTGCCAGCAACACGGGACAGGGAGTGTACGAGCAGTACTTC.

The chain employs TRBV3-1 (or the pseudogene TRBV3-2) and TRBJ2-1, with 9 bases aligning to TRBD2. V was clipped by 4 bases and J by 3 bases; unmatched bases: 7. The CDR3 contains 16 residues. CDR1 LGHDT and CDR2 YNNKEL come from the germline V gene (reference sequence). The CDR3 sequence is CASSPIAGARYNEQFF. The CDR3 DNA follows: TGTGCCAGCAGCCCTATAGCGGGGGCCCGCTACAATGAGCAGTTCTTC.

The V call is TRBV6-5, the J call TRBJ2-2, with D possibly being TRBD2 (6 bases). V was shortened by 7 bases and J by 5 bases, with 8 bases between the two germline ends. The germline gives CDR1 MNHEY, CDR2 SVGAGI. This CDR3 region has 12 residues. The CDR3 DNA reads TGTGCCAGCAAGGAGGGGACCGGGGAGCTGTTTTTT. This gives the protein CASKEGTGELFF.